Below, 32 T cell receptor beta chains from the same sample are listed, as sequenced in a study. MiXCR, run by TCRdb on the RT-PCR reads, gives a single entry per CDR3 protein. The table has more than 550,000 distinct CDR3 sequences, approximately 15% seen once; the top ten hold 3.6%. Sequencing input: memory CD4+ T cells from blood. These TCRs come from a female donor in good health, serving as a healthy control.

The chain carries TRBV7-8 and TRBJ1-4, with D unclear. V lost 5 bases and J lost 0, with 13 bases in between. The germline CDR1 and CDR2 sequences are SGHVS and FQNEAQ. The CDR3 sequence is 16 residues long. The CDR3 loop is CASSQGRSTTNEKLFF. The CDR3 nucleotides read TGTGCCAGCAGCCAAGGGCGGAGTACAACTAATGAAAAACTGTTTTTT.

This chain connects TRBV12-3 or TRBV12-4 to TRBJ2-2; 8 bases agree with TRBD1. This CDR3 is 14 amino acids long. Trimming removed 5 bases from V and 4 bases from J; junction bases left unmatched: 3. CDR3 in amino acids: CASSTDRVTGELFF. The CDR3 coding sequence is TGTGCCAGCAGTACGGACAGGGTCACCGGGGAGCTGTTTTTT.

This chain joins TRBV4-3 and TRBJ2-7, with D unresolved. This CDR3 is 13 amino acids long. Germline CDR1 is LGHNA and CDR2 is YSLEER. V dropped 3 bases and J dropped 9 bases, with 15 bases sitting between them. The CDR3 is CASSHGSRSGQYF. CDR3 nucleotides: TGCGCCAGCAGCCACGGCAGCCGATCGGGGCAGTACTTC.

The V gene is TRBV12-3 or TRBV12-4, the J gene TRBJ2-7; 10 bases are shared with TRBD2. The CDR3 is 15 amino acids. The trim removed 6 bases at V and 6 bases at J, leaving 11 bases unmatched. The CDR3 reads CASSRQPSGSREQYF. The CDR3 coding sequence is TGTGCCAGCAGCCGCCAACCTAGCGGGAGCCGCGAGCAGTACTTC.

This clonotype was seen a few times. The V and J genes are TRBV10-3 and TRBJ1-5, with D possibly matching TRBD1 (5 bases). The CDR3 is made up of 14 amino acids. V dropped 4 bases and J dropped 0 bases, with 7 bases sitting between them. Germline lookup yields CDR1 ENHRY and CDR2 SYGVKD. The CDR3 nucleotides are TGTGCCATCAGTGGGGACGGTAGCAATCAGCCCCAGCATTTT. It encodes CAISGDGSNQPQHF.

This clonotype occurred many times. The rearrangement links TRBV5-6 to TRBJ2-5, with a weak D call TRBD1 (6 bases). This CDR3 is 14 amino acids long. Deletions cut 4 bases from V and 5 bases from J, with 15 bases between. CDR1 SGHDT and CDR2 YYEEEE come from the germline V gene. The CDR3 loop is CASSKTRGSETQYF. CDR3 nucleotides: TGTGCCAGCAGCAAAACAAGGGGGTCTGAGACCCAGTACTTC.

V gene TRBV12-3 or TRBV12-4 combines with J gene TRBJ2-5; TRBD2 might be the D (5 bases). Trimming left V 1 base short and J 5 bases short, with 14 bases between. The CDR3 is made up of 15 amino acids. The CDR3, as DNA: TGTGCCAGCAGTTTAGGAACTCGAGGGTTGGAGACCCAGTACTTC. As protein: CASSLGTRGLETQYF.

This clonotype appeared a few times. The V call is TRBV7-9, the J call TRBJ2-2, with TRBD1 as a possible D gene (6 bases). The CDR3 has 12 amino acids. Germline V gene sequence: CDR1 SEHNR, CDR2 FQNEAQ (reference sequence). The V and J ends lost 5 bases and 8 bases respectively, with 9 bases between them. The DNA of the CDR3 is TGTGCCAGCAGCAAGGACAGTGGGGAGCTGTTTTTT. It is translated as CASSKDSGELFF.

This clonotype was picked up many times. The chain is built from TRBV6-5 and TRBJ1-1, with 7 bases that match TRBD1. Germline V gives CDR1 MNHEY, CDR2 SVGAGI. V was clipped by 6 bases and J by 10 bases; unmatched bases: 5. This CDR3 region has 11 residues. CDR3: CASSHAGGAFF. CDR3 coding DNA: TGTGCCAGCAGCCACGCAGGGGGAGCTTTCTTT.

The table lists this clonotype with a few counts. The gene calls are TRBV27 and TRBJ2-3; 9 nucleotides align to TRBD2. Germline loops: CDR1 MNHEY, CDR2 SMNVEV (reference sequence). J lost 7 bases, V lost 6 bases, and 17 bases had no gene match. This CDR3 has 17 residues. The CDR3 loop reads CASSPPTPGTSLHTQYF. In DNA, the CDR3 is TGTGCCAGCAGCCCACCCACCCCCGGGACTAGCTTGCATACGCAGTATTTT.

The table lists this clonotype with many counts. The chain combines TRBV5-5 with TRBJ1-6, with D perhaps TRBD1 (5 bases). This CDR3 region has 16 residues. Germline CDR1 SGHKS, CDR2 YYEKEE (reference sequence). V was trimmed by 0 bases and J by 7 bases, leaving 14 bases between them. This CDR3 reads CASSLGWDPSNSPLHF. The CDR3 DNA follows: TGTGCCAGCAGCTTGGGTTGGGACCCATCCAATTCACCCCTCCACTTT. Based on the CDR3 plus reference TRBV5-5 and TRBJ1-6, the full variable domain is DAGVTQSPTHLIKTRGQQVTLRCSPISGHKSVSWYQQVLGQGPQFIFQYYEKEERGRGNFPDRFSARQFPNYSSELNVNALLLGDSALYLCASSLGWDPSNSPLHFGNGTRLTVT.

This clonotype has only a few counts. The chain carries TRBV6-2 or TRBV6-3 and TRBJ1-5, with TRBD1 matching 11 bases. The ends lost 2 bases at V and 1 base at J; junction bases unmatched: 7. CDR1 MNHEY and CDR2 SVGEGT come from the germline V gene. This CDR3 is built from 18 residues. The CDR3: CASSYDGQGARSNQPQHF. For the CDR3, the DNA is TGTGCCAGCAGTTACGACGGACAGGGGGCGCGAAGCAATCAGCCCCAGCATTTT.

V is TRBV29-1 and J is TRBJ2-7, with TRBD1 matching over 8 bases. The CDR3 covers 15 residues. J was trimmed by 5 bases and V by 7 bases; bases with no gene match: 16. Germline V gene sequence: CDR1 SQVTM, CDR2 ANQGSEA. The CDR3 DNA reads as TGCAGCGCCGAGGGGCGGGACAGGTCTATCAACGAGCAGTACTTC. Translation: CSAEGRDRSINEQYF.

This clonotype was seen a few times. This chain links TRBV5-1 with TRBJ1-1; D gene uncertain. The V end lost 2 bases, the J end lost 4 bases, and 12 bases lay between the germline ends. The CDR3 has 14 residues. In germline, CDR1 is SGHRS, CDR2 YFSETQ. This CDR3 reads CASSFSGLGTEAFF. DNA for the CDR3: TGCGCCAGCAGCTTTAGTGGATTAGGCACTGAAGCTTTCTTT. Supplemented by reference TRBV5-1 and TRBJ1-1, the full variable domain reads KAGVTQTPRYLIKTRGQQVTLSCSPISGHRSVSWYQQTPGQGLQFLFEYFSETQRNKGNFPGRFSGRQFSNSRSEMNVSTLELGDSALYLCASSFSGLGTEAFFGQGTRLTVV.

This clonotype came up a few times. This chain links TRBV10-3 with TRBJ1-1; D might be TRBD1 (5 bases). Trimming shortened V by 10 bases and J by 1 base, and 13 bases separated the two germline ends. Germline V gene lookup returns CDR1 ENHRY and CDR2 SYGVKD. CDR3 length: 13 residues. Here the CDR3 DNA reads TGTGCCACAGGGTCTGGGGGGAACACTGAAGCTTTCTTT. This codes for CATGSGGNTEAFF.

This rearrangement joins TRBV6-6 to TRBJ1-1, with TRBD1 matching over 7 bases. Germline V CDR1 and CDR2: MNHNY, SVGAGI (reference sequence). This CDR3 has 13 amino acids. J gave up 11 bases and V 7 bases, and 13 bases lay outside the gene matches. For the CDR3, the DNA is TGTGCCAGCATCCCGACAGGGTTAGTTCAGGCTTTCTTT. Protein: CASIPTGLVQAFF.

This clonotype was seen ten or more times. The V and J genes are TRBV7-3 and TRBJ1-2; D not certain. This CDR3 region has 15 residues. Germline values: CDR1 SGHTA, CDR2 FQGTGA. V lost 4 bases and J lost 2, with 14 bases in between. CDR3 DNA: TGTGCCAGCAGCTCTGGGCCTAGGTCCAACTATGGCTACACCTTC. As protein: CASSSGPRSNYGYTF.

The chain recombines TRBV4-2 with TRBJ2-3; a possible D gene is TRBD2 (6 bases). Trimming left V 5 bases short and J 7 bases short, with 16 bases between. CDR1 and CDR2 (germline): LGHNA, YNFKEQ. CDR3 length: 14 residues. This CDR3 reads CASSAGTDTYTQYF. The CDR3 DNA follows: TGTGCCAGCAGCGCCGGGACTGATACTTATACGCAGTATTTT.

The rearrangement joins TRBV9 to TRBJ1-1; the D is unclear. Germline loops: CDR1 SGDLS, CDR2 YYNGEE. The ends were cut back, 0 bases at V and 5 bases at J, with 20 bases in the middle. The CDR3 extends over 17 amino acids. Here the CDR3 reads CASSVASTLGFRTEAFF. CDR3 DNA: TGTGCCAGCAGCGTAGCTTCCACCCTCGGCTTTCGGACTGAAGCTTTCTTT.

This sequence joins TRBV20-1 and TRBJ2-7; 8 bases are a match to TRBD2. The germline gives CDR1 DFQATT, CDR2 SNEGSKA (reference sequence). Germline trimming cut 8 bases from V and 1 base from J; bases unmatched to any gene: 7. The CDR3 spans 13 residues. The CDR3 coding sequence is TGCAGTCTGCCGGGACTAGGATCCTACGAGCAGTACTTC. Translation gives CSLPGLGSYEQYF.

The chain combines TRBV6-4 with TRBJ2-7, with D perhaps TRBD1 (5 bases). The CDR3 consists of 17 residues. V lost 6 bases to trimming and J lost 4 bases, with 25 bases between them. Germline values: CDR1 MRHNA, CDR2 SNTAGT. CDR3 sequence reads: CASSPQGVSSPHYEQYF. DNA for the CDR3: TGTGCCAGCAGCCCCCAAGGGGTCTCCTCCCCACATTACGAGCAGTACTTC.

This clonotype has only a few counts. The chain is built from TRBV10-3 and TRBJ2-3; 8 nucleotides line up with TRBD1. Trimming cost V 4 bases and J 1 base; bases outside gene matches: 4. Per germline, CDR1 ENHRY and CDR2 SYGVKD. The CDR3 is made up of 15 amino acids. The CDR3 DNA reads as TGTGCCATCAGTGGGACAGGGTTCGGCACAGATACGCAGTATTTT. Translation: CAISGTGFGTDTQYF.

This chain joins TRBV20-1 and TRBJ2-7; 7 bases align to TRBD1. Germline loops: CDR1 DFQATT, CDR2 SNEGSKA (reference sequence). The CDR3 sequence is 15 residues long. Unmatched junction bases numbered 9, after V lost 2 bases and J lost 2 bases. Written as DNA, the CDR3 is TGCAGTGCTAGATCCGCGGCAGGGGGTGCCTACGAGCAGTACTTC. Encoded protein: CSARSAAGGAYEQYF.

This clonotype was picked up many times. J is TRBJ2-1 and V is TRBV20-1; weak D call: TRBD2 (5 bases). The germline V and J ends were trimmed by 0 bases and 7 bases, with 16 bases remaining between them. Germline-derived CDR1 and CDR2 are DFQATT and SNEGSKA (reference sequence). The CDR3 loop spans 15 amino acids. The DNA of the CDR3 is TGCAGTGCTAGAGATTTAAGGGAGTTTCTGAATGAGCAGTTCTTC. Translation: CSARDLREFLNEQFF.

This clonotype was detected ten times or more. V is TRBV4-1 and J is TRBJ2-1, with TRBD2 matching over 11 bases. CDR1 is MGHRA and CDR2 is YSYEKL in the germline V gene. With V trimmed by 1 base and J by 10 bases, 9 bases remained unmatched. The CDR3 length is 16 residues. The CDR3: CASSQGSSGRAKEQFF. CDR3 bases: TGCGCCAGCAGCCAAGGTAGTAGCGGGAGGGCAAAGGAGCAGTTCTTC.

The CDR3 DNA reads as TGCAGTGCTAAGGGCAGGGGGCGGAGCTATGGCTACACCTTC. Protein sequence: CSAKGRGRSYGYTF. The chain uses TRBV20-1 and TRBJ1-2, with 8 bases that match TRBD1. V lost 4 bases, J lost 4 bases, and 8 bases stayed unmatched. The CDR3 runs 14 residues. Germline V lookup: CDR1 DFQATT, CDR2 SNEGSKA (reference sequence).

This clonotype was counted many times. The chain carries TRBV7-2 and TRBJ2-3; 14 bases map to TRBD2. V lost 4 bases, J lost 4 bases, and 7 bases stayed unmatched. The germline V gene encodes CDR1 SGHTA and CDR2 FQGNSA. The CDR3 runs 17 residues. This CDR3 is CASSSRGTSGRSDTQYF. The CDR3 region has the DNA TGTGCCAGCAGCTCGAGAGGGACTAGCGGGAGATCAGATACGCAGTATTTT.

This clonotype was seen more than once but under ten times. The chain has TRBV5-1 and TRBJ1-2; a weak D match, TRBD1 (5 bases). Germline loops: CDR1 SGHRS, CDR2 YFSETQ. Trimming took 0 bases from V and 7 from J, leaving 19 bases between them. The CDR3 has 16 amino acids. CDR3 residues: CASSLEGYGGRFGYTF. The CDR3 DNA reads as TGCGCCAGCAGCTTGGAGGGGTATGGGGGACGTTTTGGCTACACCTTC.

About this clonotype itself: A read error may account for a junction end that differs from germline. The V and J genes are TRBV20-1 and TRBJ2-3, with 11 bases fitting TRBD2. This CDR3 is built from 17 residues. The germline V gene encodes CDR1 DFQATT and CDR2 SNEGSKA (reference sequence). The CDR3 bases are TGCAGTGCTAGAGATAGAATAGCGGGGGGGCCCACAGATACGGAGTATTTT. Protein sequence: CSARDRIAGGPTDTEYF.

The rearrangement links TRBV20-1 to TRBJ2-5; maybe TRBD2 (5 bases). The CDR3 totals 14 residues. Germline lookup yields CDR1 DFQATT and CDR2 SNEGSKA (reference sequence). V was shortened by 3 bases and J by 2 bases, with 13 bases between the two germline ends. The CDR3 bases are TGCAGTGCTAGCTTGGCTAGCCTACAAGAGACCCAGTACTTC. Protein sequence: CSASLASLQETQYF.

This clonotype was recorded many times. The CDR3 sequence: CSVGGGPGIQYF. CDR3 DNA: TGCAGCGTAGGGGGGGGCCCCGGCATTCAGTACTTC. The chain recombines TRBV20-1 with TRBJ2-4; TRBD2 might be the D (7 bases). Per the germline V gene, CDR1 is DFQATT and CDR2 is SNEGSKA (reference sequence). The CDR3 sequence is 12 residues long.

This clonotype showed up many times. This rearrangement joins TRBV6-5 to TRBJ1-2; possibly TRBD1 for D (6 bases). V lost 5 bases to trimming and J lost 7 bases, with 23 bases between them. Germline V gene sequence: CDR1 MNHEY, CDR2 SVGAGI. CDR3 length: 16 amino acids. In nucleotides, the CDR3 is TGTGCCAGCAGTACCCTGCGGGGGGGCAGGCTGGTTGGCTACACCTTC. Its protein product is CASSTLRGGRLVGYTF.